This T cell receptor beta chain was recovered during a study of blood T cell repertoires in COVID-19. Germline lookup yields CDR1 MNHEY and CDR2 SVGEGT. The ends were cut back, 0 bases at V and 5 bases at J, with 18 bases in the middle. The CDR3 runs 17 residues. Method: immunoSEQ multiplex PCR; TCRdb's copy keeps in-frame clones and lacks some. This table holds some 240,000 clones, about 80% found once. Two negative PCRs, clearance, or symptom resolution had been documented for recovered Cohort 3 donors. Sequenced: PBMCs or T cells enriched from blood (not recorded which). V gene TRBV6-2 or TRBV6-3 combines with J gene TRBJ2-3; D remains ambiguous. The origin of this receptor is a man in his fifties who had recovered from COVID-19. The CDR3 DNA reads TGTGCCAGCAGTTACTCGCTGACTCGCGCCCGGAGAGATACGCAGTATTTT. Its translation: CASSYSLTRARRDTQYF.